A selection of T cell receptor beta chains follows, all from one sample in a study of cytomegalovirus exposure and HLA in healthy donors. Clones were read by immunoSEQ multiplex PCR, and TCRdb kept only the in-frame ones, dropping some. The sample yields 110,000 to 150,000 clones, 70% seen once. The sequenced material came from PBMCs. The origin of the receptors is a woman in her sixties in good health and CMV-seropositive. Each CDR3 is given with its conserved first and last residue.

v_call	j_call	cdr3_aa
TRBV6-5	TRBJ1-1	CASSTTGGNTEAFF
TRBV11-2	TRBJ2-7	CASSFTSGSPYEQYF
TRBV7-6	TRBJ1-4	CASSPTGVGNEKLFF
TRBV28	TRBJ1-1	CASSLRLSRDRATEAFF
TRBV6-1	TRBJ1-1	CASSDTWGLNTEAFF
TRBV2	TRBJ2-7	CASSALSYEQYF
TRBV6-5	TRBJ1-5	CATGQGGYQPQHF
TRBV18	TRBJ1-1	CASSQGRGTEAFF
TRBV5-4	TRBJ2-1	CASSLETPPLNEQFF
TRBV2	TRBJ2-1	CASSEGTAYNEQFF
TRBV7-9	TRBJ1-4	CASSMTATNEKLFF
TRBV11-2	TRBJ2-5	CASSLDRETQYF
TRBV10-3	TRBJ1-5	CAISQGSDQPQHF
TRBV27	TRBJ1-2	CASKEDANYGYTF
TRBV28	TRBJ1-2	CASSLNRNYGYTF
TRBV19	TRBJ2-2	CASSKDRVVTGELFF
TRBV6-5	TRBJ2-1	CASSYTSGSYNEQFF
TRBV28	TRBJ2-7	CASSSPGDKGRGEQYF
TRBV12-5	TRBJ2-3	CASGPGTGKTDTQYF
TRBV7-2	TRBJ1-1	CASSTQVNTEAFF
TRBV7-2	TRBJ2-7	CITGELGYEQYF
TRBV7-7	TRBJ2-7	CASSPRVQGEQYF
TRBV30	TRBJ1-2	CAYTTGTYGYTF
TRBV19	TRBJ2-2	CASWTGDTGELFF
TRBV9	TRBJ1-3	CASSPIGQSSGNTIYF
TRBV28	TRBJ1-5	CASSLGTGGPPFHQPQHF
TRBV28	TRBJ1-1	CASSLTGGSTEAFF
TRBV6-1	TRBJ1-4	CASSEVGRANEKLFF
TRBV7-2	TRBJ1-3	CASSLGHPGNTIYF
TRBV6-5	TRBJ2-7	CASSYSLYEQYF
TRBV18	TRBJ1-4	CASSPPVGTGKEKLFF
TRBV6-1	TRBJ1-2	CASSLRDGGGYTF
TRBV5-6	TRBJ2-3	CASSLVSSGEYF
TRBV28	TRBJ1-5	CASSLGGVSNQPQHF
TRBV28	TRBJ2-1	CASGLAGVGEQFF
TRBV5-1	TRBJ2-3	CASSLDNVSTDTQYF
TRBV6-5	TRBJ2-3	CASSSGLAGDTQYF
TRBV2	TRBJ2-7	CASSGQRLGYEQYF
TRBV28	TRBJ2-5	CASNRRRISQETQYF
TRBV28	TRBJ2-4	CASSLGSGAVLGVIQYF
TRBV9	TRBJ2-3	CASSLRSVITDTQYF
TRBV4-2	TRBJ2-1	CASSQPRGLAGTEQFF